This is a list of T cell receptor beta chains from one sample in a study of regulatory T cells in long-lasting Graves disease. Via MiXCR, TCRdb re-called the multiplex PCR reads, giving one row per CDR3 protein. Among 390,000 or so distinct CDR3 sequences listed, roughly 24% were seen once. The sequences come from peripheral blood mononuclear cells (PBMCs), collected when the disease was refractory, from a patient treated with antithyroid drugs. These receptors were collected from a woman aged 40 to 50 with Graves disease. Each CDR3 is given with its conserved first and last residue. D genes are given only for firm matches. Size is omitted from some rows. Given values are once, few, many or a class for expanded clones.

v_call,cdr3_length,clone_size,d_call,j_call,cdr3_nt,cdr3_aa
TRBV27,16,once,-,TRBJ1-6,TGTGCCAGCACGACCGACCCTCGGTTATATAATTCACCCCTCCACTTT,CASTTDPRLYNSPLHF
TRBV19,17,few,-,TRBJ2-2,TGTGCCAGTAGTATCGACGGACTTCCTAGATCGGCCGGGGAGCTGTTTTTT,CASSIDGLPRSAGELFF
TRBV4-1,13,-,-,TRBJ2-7,TGCGCCAGCAGCCAAGTCTTTGAAGACGAGCAGTACTTC,CASSQVFEDEQYF
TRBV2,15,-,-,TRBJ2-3,TGTGCCAGCAGCCGATCGACCATTACCGCAGATACGCAGTATTTT,CASSRSTITADTQYF
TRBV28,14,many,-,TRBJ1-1,TGTGCCAGCAGTTCATCAGGGGATTACACTGAAGCTTTCTTT,CASSSSGDYTEAFF
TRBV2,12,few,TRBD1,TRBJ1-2,TGTGCCAGCAGAAAAGACAGGGATGGCTACACCTTC,CASRKDRDGYTF
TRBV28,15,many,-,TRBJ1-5,TGTGCCAGCAGTTTTTTTAAAAATAGCAATCAGCCCCAGCATTTT,CASSFFKNSNQPQHF
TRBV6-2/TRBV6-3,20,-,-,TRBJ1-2,TGTGCCATCATGTACTCCGGGCAGGACTTGGGGGTGCTTTCGAACTATGGCTACACCTTC,CAIMYSGQDLGVLSNYGYTF
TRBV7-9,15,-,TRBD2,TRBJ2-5,TGTGCCAGCAGCGAGACCCCGGGACTACAAGAGACCCAGTACTTC,CASSETPGLQETQYF
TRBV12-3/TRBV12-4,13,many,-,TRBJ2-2,TGTGCCATCCCTTTGCGTTTGACCGGGGAGCTGTTTTTT,CAIPLRLTGELFF
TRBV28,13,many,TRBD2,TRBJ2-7,TGTGCCAGCCACTCTAGCGGGAGGTACGAGCAGTACTTC,CASHSSGRYEQYF
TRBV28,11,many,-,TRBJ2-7,TGTGCCACTACCTTGCGATACGAGCAGTACTTC,CATTLRYEQYF
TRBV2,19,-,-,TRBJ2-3,TGTGCCAGCAGTAAAGGGGTAGCGAGGGGTAGTTGGGTCACAGATACGCAGTATTTT,CASSKGVARGSWVTDTQYF
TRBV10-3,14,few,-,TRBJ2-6,TGTGCCATCAGTGATCGGGAGGGGGCCAACGTCCTGACTTTC,CAISDREGANVLTF
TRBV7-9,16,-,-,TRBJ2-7,TGTGCCAGCACACGACCCGAAGGACGGGACACCTACGAGCAGTACTTC,CASTRPEGRDTYEQYF
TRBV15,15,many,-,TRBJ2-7,TGTGCCACCAGCAGACCTGACAGTGTTGGGAATCAGCAGTACTTC,CATSRPDSVGNQQYF
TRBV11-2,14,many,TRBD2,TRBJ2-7,TGTGCCAGCAGCTTGATTAGCGGGAGATACGAGCAGTACTTC,CASSLISGRYEQYF
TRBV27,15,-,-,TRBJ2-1,TGTGCCAGCAGTTCTCAGTTGGGAATCTACAATGAGCAGTTCTTC,CASSSQLGIYNEQFF
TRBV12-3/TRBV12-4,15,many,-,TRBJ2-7,TGTGCCAGCAGTTTTGCGTGGGTGTGGAAATACGAGCAGTACTTC,CASSFAWVWKYEQYF
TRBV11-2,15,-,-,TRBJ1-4,TGTGCCAGCAGCCTCACAGGGAAGACGAATGAAAAACTGTTTTTT,CASSLTGKTNEKLFF
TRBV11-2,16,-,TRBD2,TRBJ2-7,TGCGCCAGCAGCCCGATCCCGACTAGCGGGAGCCACGAGCAGTACTTC,CASSPIPTSGSHEQYF
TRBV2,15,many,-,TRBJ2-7,TGTGCCAGCAGTGGTTACAGCTCTTTCCCATACGAGCAGTACTTC,CASSGYSSFPYEQYF
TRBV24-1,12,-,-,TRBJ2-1,TGTGCCACCAGTGATTTGCGGCCCCCGGCGTTCTTC,CATSDLRPPAFF
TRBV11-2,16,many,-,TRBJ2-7,TGTGCCAGCAGCTCTATTCGATCCGGGACGGCACACCAGCAGTACTTC,CASSSIRSGTAHQQYF
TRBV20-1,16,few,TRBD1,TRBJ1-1,TGCAGTGCTAGAGATGATGGACAGGGGAGGGCCACTGAAGCTTTCTTT,CSARDDGQGRATEAFF
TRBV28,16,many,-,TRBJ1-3,TGTGCCAGCAGTCCCTTGGACGCATACTCTGGAAACACCATATATTTT,CASSPLDAYSGNTIYF
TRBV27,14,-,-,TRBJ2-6,TGTGCCAGCAGTTTAATGCTTGGGGCCAACGTCCTGACTTTC,CASSLMLGANVLTF
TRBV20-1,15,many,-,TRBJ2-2,TGCAGTGCTAAAGCCGGGACATTAAGGACCGGGGAGCTGTTTTTT,CSAKAGTLRTGELFF
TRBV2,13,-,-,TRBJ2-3,TGTGCCAGCAGCTGGTCTCAGGGAGATACGCAGTATTTT,CASSWSQGDTQYF
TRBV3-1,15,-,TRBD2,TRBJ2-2,TGTGCCAGCAGCCAAAGCGGGAGCGGGACCGGGGAGCTGTTTTTT,CASSQSGSGTGELFF
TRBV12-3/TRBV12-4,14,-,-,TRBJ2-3,TGTGCCAGCAGTCTCGGGGCGGGGACAGATACGCAGTATTTT,CASSLGAGTDTQYF
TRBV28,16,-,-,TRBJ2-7,TGTGCCAGCTCACCATTTGGGCAGGGGATTTTCTACGAGCAGTACTTC,CASSPFGQGIFYEQYF